The entry below gives a single T cell receptor (beta chain) sequence along with its context. Its specificity is not known. The CDR3 loop spans 13 amino acids. Germline loops: CDR1 SGHRS, CDR2 YFSETQ. The V and J ends lost 4 bases and 11 bases, in that order; junction bases with no gene match: 6. The data belong to a study of identical twins. Study results and limitations: It was out-of-frame TCR alpha sharing in monozygotic twins that models underestimated. Twin pairs had excess sharing that was weaker in beta out-of-frame sequences.

Unique molecular identifiers were present on the cDNA, which also gained a universal primer site by template switching. TCRdb reprocessed the 5' RACE reads with MiXCR, giving one entry per CDR3 protein. The sample consists of just under 650,000 distinct CDR3 sequences, 7.1% of them appearing once. All donors comprised healthy Caucasians. These records were also assigned to another study, of yellow fever vaccine responses in identical twins.

The chain combines TRBV5-1 with TRBJ2-5; 12 bases match TRBD1. The receptor was derived from a woman younger than 30 in good health. Sequenced input: PBMCs. The CDR3 region is CASSHRDRGLQYF. In DNA, the CDR3 is TGCGCCAGCAGCCACCGGGACAGGGGGCTTCAGTACTTC.